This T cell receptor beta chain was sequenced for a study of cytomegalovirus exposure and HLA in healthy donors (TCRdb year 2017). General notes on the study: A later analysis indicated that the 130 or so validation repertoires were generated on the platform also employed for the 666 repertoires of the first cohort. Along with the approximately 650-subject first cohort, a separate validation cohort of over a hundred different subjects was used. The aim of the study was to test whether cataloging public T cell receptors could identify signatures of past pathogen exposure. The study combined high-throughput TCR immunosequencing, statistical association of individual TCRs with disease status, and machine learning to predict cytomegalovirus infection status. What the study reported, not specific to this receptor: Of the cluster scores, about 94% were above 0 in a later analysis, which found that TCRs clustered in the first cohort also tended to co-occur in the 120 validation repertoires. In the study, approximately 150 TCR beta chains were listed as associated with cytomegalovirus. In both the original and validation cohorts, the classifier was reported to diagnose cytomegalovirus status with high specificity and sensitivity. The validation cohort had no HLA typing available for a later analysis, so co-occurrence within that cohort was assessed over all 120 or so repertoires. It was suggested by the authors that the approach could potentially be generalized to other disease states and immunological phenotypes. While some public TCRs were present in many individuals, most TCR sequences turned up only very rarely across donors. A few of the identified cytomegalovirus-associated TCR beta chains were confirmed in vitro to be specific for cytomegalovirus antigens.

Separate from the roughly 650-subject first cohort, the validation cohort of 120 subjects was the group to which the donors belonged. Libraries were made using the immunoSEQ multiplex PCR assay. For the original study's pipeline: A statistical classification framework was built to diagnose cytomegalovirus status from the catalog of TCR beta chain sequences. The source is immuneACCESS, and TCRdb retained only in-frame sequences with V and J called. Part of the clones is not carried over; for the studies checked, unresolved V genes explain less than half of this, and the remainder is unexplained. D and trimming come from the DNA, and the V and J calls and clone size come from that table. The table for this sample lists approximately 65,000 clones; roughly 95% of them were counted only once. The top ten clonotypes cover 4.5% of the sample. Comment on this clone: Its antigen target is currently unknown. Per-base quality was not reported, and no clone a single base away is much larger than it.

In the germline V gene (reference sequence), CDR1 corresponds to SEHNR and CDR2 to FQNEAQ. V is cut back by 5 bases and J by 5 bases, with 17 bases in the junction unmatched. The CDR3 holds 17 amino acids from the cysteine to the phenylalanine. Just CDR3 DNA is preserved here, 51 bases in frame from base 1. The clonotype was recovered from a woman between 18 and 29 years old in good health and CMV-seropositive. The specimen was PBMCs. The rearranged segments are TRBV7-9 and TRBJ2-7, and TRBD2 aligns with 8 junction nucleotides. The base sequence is TGTGCCAGCAGCCTCGGGGGAGGAAGCGGGAGAAGAAACGAGCAGTACTTC. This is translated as CASSLGGGSGRRNEQYF.